This TCR beta chain was profiled in a study of T cells after yellow fever vaccination. Study results and caveats: Just a small share of clonotypes turned up in the CD4 compartment as well as the CD8 compartment.

The CDR3 is made up of 12 amino acids. CDR1 is SGHRS, CDR2 YFSETQ, per germline. V was shortened by 4 bases and J by 6 bases, with 8 bases between the two germline ends. TCRdb independently ran MiXCR on the 5' RACE reads; one entry per CDR3 protein. The table lists under 550,000 distinct CDR3 sequences, just over 20% of them singletons. This clonotype appeared a few times. Its antigen remains unidentified. The V gene is TRBV5-1, the J gene TRBJ1-5; D gene uncertain. The starting material was PBMCs, obtained roughly 20 days after the first yellow fever vaccination. The clonotype comes from a man aged 18 to 29 who received the YFV17D yellow fever vaccine. CDR3 sequence (DNA): TGCGCCAGCAGCAACGGAGGTCAGCCCCAGCATTTT. This codes for CASSNGGQPQHF. Together with reference TRBV5-1 and TRBJ1-5, the CDR3 gives the full variable domain: KAGVTQTPRYLIKTRGQQVTLSCSPISGHRSVSWYQQTPGQGLQFLFEYFSETQRNKGNFPGRFSGRQFSNSRSEMNVSTLELGDSALYLCASSNGGQPQHFGDGTRLSIL.